The 22 T cell receptor beta chains given below trace back to one sample, sequenced in a study of cytomegalovirus exposure and HLA in healthy donors. The PCR contained 60 Vbeta and 13 Jbeta primers. Data came from immunoSEQ multiplex PCR; TCRdb stores just in-frame clones and leaves some out. The table has approximately 40,000 clones, 60% to 70% seen once. Sequenced sample: PBMCs. The receptors derive from a man between 50 and 59 years old in good health and CMV-seropositive.

The gene calls are TRBV7-9 and TRBJ2-1, with 12 bases identical to TRBD1. The CDR3 runs 19 residues. CDR1 SEHNR and CDR2 FQNEAQ come from the germline V gene (reference sequence). V was clipped by 5 bases and J by 0 bases; unmatched bases: 11. The CDR3 sequence is CASSRRDRGQGSSYNEQFF. The CDR3 DNA follows: TGTGCCAGCAGCCGGCGGGACAGGGGGCAGGGGAGCTCCTACAATGAGCAGTTCTTC.

This clone was seen once. V is TRBV6-1 and J is TRBJ1-2; TRBD1 might be the D (6 bases). Trimming removed 2 bases from V and 3 bases from J, with 10 bases in between. Per germline, CDR1 MNHNS and CDR2 SASEGT. This CDR3 comprises 14 residues. This CDR3 is CASSEIGGHYGYTF. The CDR3 DNA reads as TGTGCCAGCAGTGAAATCGGGGGGCACTATGGCTACACCTTC.

V is TRBV19 and J is TRBJ2-5, with a weak D call TRBD1 (5 bases). The CDR3 extends over 13 amino acids. CDR1 LNHDA and CDR2 SQIVND come from the germline V gene (reference sequence). Trimming took off 4 bases at V and 5 bases at J, with 11 bases between the two ends. CDR3: CASSTWGLETQYF. The CDR3 DNA reads as TGTGCCAGTAGTACGTGGGGCTTGGAGACCCAGTACTTC. The full variable domain, rest sourced from reference TRBV19 and TRBJ2-5, is DGGITQSPKYLFRKEGQNVTLSCEQNLNHDAMYWYRQDPGQGLRLIYYSQIVNDFQKGDIAEGYSVSREKKESFPLTVTSAQKNPTAFYLCASSTWGLETQYFGPGTRLLVL.

The rearrangement joins TRBV6-4 to TRBJ1-5, with D unresolved. Germline V CDR1 and CDR2: MRHNA, SNTAGT. The CDR3 loop spans 13 amino acids. Trimming pared 3 bases from V and 4 bases from J, leaving 7 bases between. The CDR3 loop reads CASSEQPNQPQHF. The CDR3 DNA is TGTGCCAGCAGTGAACAGCCAAATCAGCCCCAGCATTTT.

As concerns this clone: The identical CDR3 is also encoded by other nucleotide sequences in the sample. V gene TRBV5-1 combines with J gene TRBJ1-5; D is perhaps TRBD1 (5 bases). The CDR3 extends over 14 amino acids. V lost 4 bases to trimming and J lost 4 bases, with 12 bases between them. Germline CDR1 and CDR2: SGHRS and YFSETQ. CDR3: CASSLDGGNQPQHF. In DNA form, the CDR3 reads TGCGCCAGCAGCCTGGACGGGGGGAATCAGCCCCAGCATTTT.

This chain connects TRBV6-6 to TRBJ1-5; D remains ambiguous. The CDR3 extends over 13 amino acids. Deletions cut 6 bases from V and 5 bases from J, with 11 bases between. CDR1 and CDR2 (germline): MNHNY, SVGAGI (reference sequence). In nucleotides, the CDR3 is TGTGCCAGCAGCGGAGGGCCGGATCAGCCCCAGCATTTT. This translates into CASSGGPDQPQHF.

J is TRBJ2-7 and V is TRBV5-1, with 12 bases matching TRBD2. V was pared by 0 bases and J by 6 bases, with 4 bases of the junction left unmatched. The V gene's germline CDR1 is SGHRS and CDR2 YFSETQ. The CDR3 sequence is 15 residues long. The CDR3 loop is CASSLGGTSGPEQYF. The CDR3 bases are TGCGCCAGCAGCTTGGGGGGGACTAGCGGGCCCGAGCAGTACTTC.

Here the CDR3 DNA reads TGTGCCAGCAGCTTACTACAGGGAAACACCATATATTTT. This sequence encodes CASSLLQGNTIYF. The chain recombines TRBV7-2 with TRBJ1-3; D unresolved. CDR1 and CDR2 (germline): SGHTA, FQGNSA. V gave up 2 bases and J gave up 4 bases, with 6 bases separating them. The CDR3 has 13 residues.

This chain connects TRBV4-1 to TRBJ1-2, with TRBD1 identical over 7 bases. Unmatched junction bases numbered 9, after V lost 4 bases and J lost 4 bases. The CDR3 sequence is 15 residues long. CDR1 MGHRA and CDR2 YSYEKL come from the germline V gene. The DNA of the CDR3 is TGCGCCAGCAGCCCCTCACCGACAGGGCCCTATGGCTACACCTTC. Translated, it gives CASSPSPTGPYGYTF.

The CDR3 bases are TGCGCCAGCAGCCCGTGGACAGGGGACACCGGGGAGCTGTTTTTT. It yields the protein CASSPWTGDTGELFF. The gene calls are TRBV5-1 and TRBJ2-2; 9 bases are a match to TRBD1. The V gene's germline CDR1 is SGHRS and CDR2 YFSETQ. The CDR3 extends over 15 amino acids. J lost 3 bases, V lost 4 bases, and 4 bases had no gene match.

V gene TRBV7-2 combines with J gene TRBJ1-2, with D possibly TRBD1 on 6 matching bases. Per germline, CDR1 SGHTA and CDR2 FQGNSA. This CDR3 is built from 16 residues. Trimming cost V 0 bases and J 4 bases, with 15 bases left between them. This CDR3 reads CASSLALSGDLYGYTF. The CDR3 DNA reads as TGTGCCAGCAGCTTAGCGCTGTCAGGGGACCTCTATGGCTACACCTTC.

The chain employs TRBV18 and TRBJ1-2; D gene uncertain. Germline assignment: CDR1 KGHSH and CDR2 LQKENI. The V end lost 2 bases, the J end lost 4 bases, and 8 bases lay between the germline ends. This CDR3 has 13 residues. The DNA for the CDR3 is TGTGCCAGCTCACCAGAGGAGTTCTATGGCTACACCTTC. Translated: CASSPEEFYGYTF.

The chain couples TRBV7-8 to TRBJ1-2; 8 bases fit TRBD1. After removal of 1 base from V and 4 bases from J, the junction contained 2 bases not matched to a gene. CDR3 size: 14 residues. Germline V lookup: CDR1 SGHVS, CDR2 FQNEAQ. The CDR3 loop reads CASSLDRGSYGYTF. DNA of the CDR3: TGTGCCAGCAGCTTAGACAGGGGGAGCTATGGCTACACCTTC.

The chain uses TRBV6-1 and TRBJ2-6; 8 bases agree with TRBD1. V was pared by 4 bases and J by 1 base, with 12 bases of the junction left unmatched. The CDR3 length is 19 residues. Looked up from germline, CDR1 is MNHNS and CDR2 is SASEGT. The CDR3 nucleotides are TGTGCCAGCAGTGTTGACAGGGGCCTCACCTTTTCTGGGGCCAACGTCCTGACTTTC. It yields the protein CASSVDRGLTFSGANVLTF.

The chain carries TRBV7-2 and TRBJ1-2; weak D call: TRBD1 (6 bases). The CDR3 length is 13 residues. Trimming removed 8 bases from V and 4 bases from J, with 14 bases in between. Germline assignment: CDR1 SGHTA and CDR2 FQGNSA. The CDR3 nucleotides read TGTGCCAGCCGCCGGGACATAAGCTATGGCTACACCTTC. Translated, it gives CASRRDISYGYTF.

The J gene is TRBJ1-6, the V gene TRBV7-9; 9 nucleotides agree with TRBD1. The CDR3 contains 16 residues. V shed 0 bases, J shed 6 bases, and the junction held 3 bases outside the gene matches. Germline V gene sequence: CDR1 SEHNR, CDR2 FQNEAQ (reference sequence). Here the CDR3 reads CASSLAGTGSNSPLHF. The CDR3 nucleotides are TGTGCCAGCAGCTTAGCCGGGACAGGGAGTAATTCACCCCTCCACTTT.

This chain uses TRBV4-1 with TRBJ1-2; perhaps TRBD1 as D (6 bases). Germline V gene lookup returns CDR1 MGHRA and CDR2 YSYEKL. Trimming pared 1 base from V and 6 bases from J, leaving 24 bases between. This CDR3 contains 18 residues. The CDR3 nucleotides are TGCGCCAGCAGCCAAGTTCAGATCACAGGGATGAGGTGGGATGGCTACACCTTC. This translates into CASSQVQITGMRWDGYTF.

The chain's CDR3 is CASSGQGTYEQYF. The CDR3 DNA is TGTGCCAGCTCGGGACAGGGAACCTACGAGCAGTACTTC. The chain links TRBV18 to TRBJ2-7; 9 bases map to TRBD1. Germline CDR1 and CDR2: KGHSH and LQKENI. CDR3 size: 13 residues. J gave up 2 bases and V 6 bases, and 2 bases lay outside the gene matches. The full variable domain, completed using reference TRBV18 and TRBJ2-7, is NAGVMQNPRHLVRRRGQEARLRCSPMKGHSHVYWYRQLPEEGLKFMVYLQKENIIDESGMPKERFSAEFPKEGPSILRIQQVVRGDSAAYFCASSGQGTYEQYFGPGTRLTVT.

This clone showed up just once. The chain couples TRBV7-6 to TRBJ1-2, with 9 bases matching TRBD1. V lost 4 bases, J lost 6 bases, and 3 bases stayed unmatched. The germline V gene has CDR1 SGHVS and CDR2 FNYEAQ. CDR3 length equals 13 residues. The CDR3 protein is CASSSRDRDGYTF. In nucleotides, the CDR3 is TGTGCCAGCAGCTCCCGGGACAGGGATGGCTACACCTTC.

The sample holds a few counts of this clone. The V and J genes are TRBV6-1 and TRBJ2-7; 7 bases line up with TRBD1. The CDR3 runs 12 residues. The V gene end was trimmed by 9 bases and the J gene end by 4 bases; junction bases not matched to a gene: 6. Germline CDR1 and CDR2: MNHNS and SASEGT. The CDR3 region is CARLDRWYEQYF. As DNA, the CDR3 is TGTGCCAGGTTGGACAGGTGGTACGAGCAGTACTTC.

This chain links TRBV27 with TRBJ1-1; D gene unclear. The CDR3 has 13 amino acids. Trimming took off 3 bases at V and 4 bases at J, with 9 bases between the two ends. CDR1 is MNHEY, CDR2 SMNVEV, per germline (reference sequence). The CDR3 is CASSFRTGTEAFF. The CDR3 DNA follows: TGTGCCAGCAGTTTCCGGACTGGCACTGAAGCTTTCTTT.

This rearrangement joins TRBV7-2 to TRBJ2-7, with a weak D call TRBD1 (7 bases). Germline V gene data show CDR1 as SGHTA and CDR2 as FQGNSA. V was cut by 7 bases and J by 6 bases, with 22 bases left in between. The CDR3 length is 15 residues. As DNA, the CDR3 is TGTGCCAGCACCCTGGGTGGAGGGGCAGGGGGCGAGCAGTACTTC. The encoded protein is CASTLGGGAGGEQYF.